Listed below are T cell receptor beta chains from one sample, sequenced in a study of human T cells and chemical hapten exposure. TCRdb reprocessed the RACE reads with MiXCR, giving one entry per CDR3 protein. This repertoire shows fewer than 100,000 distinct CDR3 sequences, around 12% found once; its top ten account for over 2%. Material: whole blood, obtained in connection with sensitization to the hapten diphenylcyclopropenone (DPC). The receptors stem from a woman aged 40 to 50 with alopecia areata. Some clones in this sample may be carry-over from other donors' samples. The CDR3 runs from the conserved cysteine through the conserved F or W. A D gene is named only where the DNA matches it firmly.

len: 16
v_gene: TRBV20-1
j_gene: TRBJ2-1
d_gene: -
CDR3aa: CSARDLGGGSRDEQFF

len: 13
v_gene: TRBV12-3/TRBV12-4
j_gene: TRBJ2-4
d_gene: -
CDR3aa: CASSLVAKNIQYF

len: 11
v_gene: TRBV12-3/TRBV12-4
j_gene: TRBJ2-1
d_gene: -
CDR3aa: CASREGYEQFF

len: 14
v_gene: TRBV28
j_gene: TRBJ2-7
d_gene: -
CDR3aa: CASSLMSGSYEQYF

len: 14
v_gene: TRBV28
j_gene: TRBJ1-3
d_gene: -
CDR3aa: CASSFSGSGNTIYF

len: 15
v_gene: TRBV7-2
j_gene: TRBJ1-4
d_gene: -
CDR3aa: CASSLTPGARGKLFF

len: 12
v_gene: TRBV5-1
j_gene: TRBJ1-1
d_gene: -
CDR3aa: CASRGTGTEAFF

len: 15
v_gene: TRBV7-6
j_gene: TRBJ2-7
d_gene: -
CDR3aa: CASSLGQGGTGEQYF

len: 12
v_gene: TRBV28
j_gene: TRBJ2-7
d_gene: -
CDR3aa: CATTHSGYEQYF

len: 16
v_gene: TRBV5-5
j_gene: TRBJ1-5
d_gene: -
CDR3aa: CASSLLGSYSNQPQHF

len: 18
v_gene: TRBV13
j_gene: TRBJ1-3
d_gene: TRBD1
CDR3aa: CASSLPRREGARGNTLYF

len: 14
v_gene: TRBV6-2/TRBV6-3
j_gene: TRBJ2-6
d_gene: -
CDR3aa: CASLRGGGANVLTF

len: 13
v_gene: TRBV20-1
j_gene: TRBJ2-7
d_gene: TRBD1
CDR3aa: CSARGRSGGEQYF

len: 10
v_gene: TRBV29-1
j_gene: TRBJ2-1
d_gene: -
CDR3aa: CSSGFDEQFF

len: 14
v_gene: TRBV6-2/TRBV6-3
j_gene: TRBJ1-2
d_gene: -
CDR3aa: CASSYGARAYGYTF

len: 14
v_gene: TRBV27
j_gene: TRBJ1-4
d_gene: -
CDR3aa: CASSFSGANEKLFF

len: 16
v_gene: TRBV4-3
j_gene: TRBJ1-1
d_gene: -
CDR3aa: CASSQDRTAGWDEAFF

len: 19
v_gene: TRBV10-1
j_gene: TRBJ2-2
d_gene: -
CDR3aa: CASSESKVPRASPTGELFF

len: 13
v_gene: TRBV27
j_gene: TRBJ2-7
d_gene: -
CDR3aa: CASSLREHYEQYF

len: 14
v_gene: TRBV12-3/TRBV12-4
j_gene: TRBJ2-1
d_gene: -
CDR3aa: CASSFSRIYNEQFF

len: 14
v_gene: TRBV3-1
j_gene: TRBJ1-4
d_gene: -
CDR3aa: CASSQETLGKKLFF

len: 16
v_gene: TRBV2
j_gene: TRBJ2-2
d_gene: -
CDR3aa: CASSEAGASQSGELFF

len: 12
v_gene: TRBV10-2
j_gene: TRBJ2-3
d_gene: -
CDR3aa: CASSPATGTQYF

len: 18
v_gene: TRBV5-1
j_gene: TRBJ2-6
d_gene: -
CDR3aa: CASSLEYISPSGANVLTF